This T cell receptor (beta chain) was captured by sequencing in a study of cytomegalovirus exposure and HLA in healthy donors. Study-wide findings and caveats: Links to common viral pathogens appeared, in a later analysis, for several of the most significant clusters. About 87% or about 30% of the time was how often most TCR beta V segments were productive, according to an earlier analysis. Accurate prediction of most subjects' HLA-A and HLA-B alleles from TCR beta sequences was reported.

Regarding this clone: What it binds is unknown.

This PCR relied on a set of 60 Vbeta primers and 13 Jbeta primers. Profiling relied on immunoSEQ multiplex PCR, and the TCRdb table lists in-frame clones only, not all of them. The table includes roughly 92,000 clones, roughly 8.2% detected once. This sequence was found in a man aged 50 to 59 in good health and CMV-seronegative. Specimen: PBMCs.

The chain's CDR3 is CATSPTGPDNQPQHF. CDR3 DNA: TGTGCCACCAGCCCGACAGGGCCGGACAATCAGCCCCAGCATTTT. V and J are TRBV15 and TRBJ1-5; the match to TRBD1 covers 7 bases. This CDR3 comprises 15 residues. CDR1 and CDR2 from the germline V gene are LNHNV and YYDKDF (reference sequence). Trimming cost V 5 bases and J 3 bases; bases outside gene matches: 7.